This T cell receptor (beta chain) was obtained from a study of Graves' ophthalmopathy and Graves' hyperthyroidism. Points from the study as a whole: Appearing in blood as well were most expanded thyroid clonotypes above 0.001 frequency. With about 71% sensitivity and about 72% specificity, the model predicted ophthalmopathy progression.

Each hyperthyroidism patient was newly diagnosed, with under 2 months' duration, and aged 18 to 65. Diagnoses were established from clinical symptoms, serum thyroxine, TRAb, thyroid ultrasound and orbital computed tomography. The table lists this clonotype with many counts. The antigen remains unidentified. Using RNA transcripts, the TCR beta CDR3 regions were amplified. First-round RT-PCR used HTBI primers; second-round multiplex PCR followed. TCRdb reanalysed the multiplex PCR reads using MiXCR and keeps one entry per CDR3 protein. The sample holds roughly 1.1 million distinct CDR3 sequences; 35% to 40% are singletons and the top ten take roughly 10%. This sequence originates from an adult man with Graves' hyperthyroidism. The sample consisted of peripheral blood or thyroid tissue (not recorded which).

The CDR3: CSARDYLDGGQETQYF. CDR3 in DNA: TGCAGTGCTAGGGATTACCTAGACGGGGGCCAAGAGACCCAGTACTTC. The V gene is TRBV20-1, the J gene TRBJ2-5; D perhaps matches TRBD2 (6 bases). V was pared by 3 bases and J by 1 base, with 18 bases between. Germline values: CDR1 DFQATT, CDR2 SNEGSKA (reference sequence). CDR3 length: 16 amino acids.